This T cell receptor beta chain emerged from a study of graft-versus-host responses after intestinal transplantation. Across the whole study: Transplantation in recipients was multivisceral, liver-intestinal, or isolated intestinal. Tacrolimus plus steroids were given to all recipients for two to three years, preceded by anti-thymocyte globulin induction. Overall study results and limits: HvG clone declines early post-transplant were associated with peak circulating GvH levels. The recipient marrow held GvH clones, and some of them showed up first in ileum or blood.

Details on this clone: Its specificity is not known.

Germline assignment: CDR1 KGHSY and CDR2 FQNENV. The length of the CDR3 is 11 residues. V gave up 2 bases and J gave up 2 bases, with 0 bases separating them. Some clones are missing from TCRdb's copy, which holds only in-frame ones; the method was immunoSEQ multiplex PCR. The table lists around 100,000 clones, 90% to 95% of them singletons. The chain employs TRBV16 and TRBJ1-1; D is uncertain. The sample was unstimulated CD8+ T cells sorted from spleen or lymph node cells, taken before transplant. The receptor's source is a human donor who was the organ donor for an intestinal transplant. CDR3 sequence reads: CASSQNTEAFF. In DNA, the CDR3 is TGTGCCAGCAGCCAAAACACTGAAGCTTTCTTT.